One sample yielded the 21 T cell receptor beta chains listed below, sequenced in a study of breast tumors, draining lymph nodes, adjacent tissues. MiXCR, run by TCRdb on the multiplex PCR reads, gives a single entry per CDR3 protein. This sample has tens of thousands of distinct CDR3 sequences; roughly 39% occur once, and the top ten carry over 9.5%. Sequencing used breast tumor tissue. The source of these receptors is a female donor with breast cancer. Some clones in this sample may be carry-over from other donors' samples.

Worth noting for this clonotype: It is unclear where the CDR3 begins or ends on the DNA, so no DNA is shown, and the CDR3 is as TCRdb lists it. The chain couples TRBV11-3 to TRBJ2-6. CDR1 is SGHNT, CDR2 YENEEA, per germline. The CDR3 is made up of 21 amino acids, end residues included. The CDR3 spells CASPQNGYGYTFGSGSNVLTF.

This clonotype was picked up many times. The chain is built from TRBV5-4 and TRBJ1-2; TRBD1 matches at 7 bases. V trimming: 4 bases; J trimming: 4 bases; junction bases outside the gene matches: 10. This CDR3 has 15 residues. Germline-derived CDR1 and CDR2 are SGHNT and YYREEE (reference sequence). The CDR3 bases are TGTGCCAGCAGCCAGAGGACAGGAGGTCTCTATGGCTACACCTTC. As protein: CASSQRTGGLYGYTF. Full variable domain (rest looked up from reference TRBV5-4 and TRBJ1-2): ETGVTQSPTHLIKTRGQQVTLRCSSQSGHNTVSWYQQALGQGPQFIFQYYREEENGRGNFPPRFSGLQFPNYSSELNVNALELDDSALYLCASSQRTGGLYGYTFGSGTRLTVV.

This clonotype showed up just a few times. This sequence joins TRBV18 and TRBJ2-2, with D perhaps TRBD1 (6 bases). Trimming took 2 bases from V and 4 from J, leaving 11 bases between them. Germline V gives CDR1 KGHSH, CDR2 LQKENI. CDR3 length equals 15 residues. The CDR3 DNA is TGTGCCAGCTCACCAATTACAGGGTTCACCGGGGAGCTGTTTTTT. It is translated as CASSPITGFTGELFF.

This clonotype was found a few times. It may be a read error: a sequence one base away is much more abundant. The chain joins TRBV20-1 to TRBJ2-3; D is uncertain. Germline CDR1 and CDR2: DFQATT and SNEGSKA (reference sequence). V was shortened by 0 bases and J by 4 bases, with 11 bases between the two germline ends. The CDR3 is made up of 14 amino acids. The CDR3 reads CSARDLGTADTQYF. The CDR3 nucleotides read TGCAGTGCTAGAGATCTCGGTACTGCAGATACGCAGTATTTT.

As to this clonotype: A read error may explain this, as a much larger clone is one base away. The V and J genes are TRBV3-1 and TRBJ2-1; D is ambiguous. Looked up from germline, CDR1 is LGHDT and CDR2 is YNNKEL (reference sequence). The CDR3 consists of 15 residues. V shed 5 bases and J shed 8 bases, with 19 bases lying between them. CDR3 coding DNA: TGTGCCAGCAGCAAAGGCCGGAAGGAAGTGTATGAGCAGTTCTTC. It specifies CASSKGRKEVYEQFF.

In this sample, this clonotype turned up a few times. This may be a read error: a much more frequent sequence differs by one nucleotide. This sequence joins TRBV11-3 and TRBJ2-1; 7 nucleotides line up with TRBD1. The CDR3 is 15 residues long. Germline loops: CDR1 SGHNT, CDR2 YENEEA. V trimming: 2 bases; J trimming: 9 bases; junction bases outside the gene matches: 10. The chain's CDR3 is CASSLRGQAPGEQFF. The CDR3 DNA reads TGTGCCAGCAGCTTACGTGGACAGGCCCCCGGTGAGCAGTTCTTC.

There are many counts of this clonotype. The V call is TRBV9, the J call TRBJ1-6, with a tentative D call TRBD1 (6 bases). The CDR3 is made up of 14 amino acids. Looked up from germline, CDR1 is SGDLS and CDR2 is YYNGEE. Trimming removed 7 bases from V and 7 bases from J, with 15 bases in between. The DNA of the CDR3 is TGTGCCAGCGCCCCAGGCAGGGGAAATTCACCCCTCCACTTT. Residues: CASAPGRGNSPLHF.

This clonotype has a count of ten or more. The rearrangement uses TRBV2 and TRBJ1-4; D may be TRBD1 (5 bases). V was clipped by 5 bases and J by 5 bases, with 12 bases between them. Per germline, CDR1 SNHLY and CDR2 FYNNEI. The CDR3 covers 14 residues. The CDR3 is CASSRTLENEKLFF. The CDR3 region has the DNA TGTGCCAGCAGTAGGACACTCGAAAATGAAAAACTGTTTTTT.

V and J are TRBV2 and TRBJ1-1; D remains unclear. In germline, CDR1 is SNHLY, CDR2 FYNNEI. With 10 bases removed from V and 0 bases from J, the gap between germline ends came to 12 bases. The CDR3 totals 13 residues. The CDR3 sequence is CATHNNLNTEAFF. Written as DNA, the CDR3 is TGTGCCACCCATAATAACTTGAACACTGAAGCTTTCTTT. The full variable domain, rest sourced from reference TRBV2 and TRBJ1-1, is EPEVTQTPSHQVTQMGQEVILRCVPISNHLYFYWYRQILGQKVEFLVSFYNNEISEKSEIFDDQFSVERPDGSNFTLKIRSTKLEDSAMYFCATHNNLNTEAFFGQGTRLTVV.

This clonotype was recorded at least ten times. V and J are TRBV9 and TRBJ2-1, with a weak D call TRBD2 (5 bases). Germline V gene lookup returns CDR1 SGDLS and CDR2 YYNGEE. Deletions cut 4 bases from V and 2 bases from J, with 16 bases between. This CDR3 contains 16 residues. The chain's CDR3 is CASSPRVSGTYNEQFF. CDR3 in DNA: TGTGCCAGCAGCCCGCGAGTGTCCGGGACCTACAATGAGCAGTTCTTC.

This clonotype has at least ten counts. The chain is built from TRBV7-2 and TRBJ2-5, with D hard to call. The CDR3 runs 15 residues. CDR1 and CDR2 from the germline V gene are SGHTA and FQGNSA. V lost 5 bases and J 2 bases, leaving 15 bases between the germline ends. The CDR3, as DNA: TGTGCCAGCAGCCTGGGCTCCGGGTCGCAAGAGACCCAGTACTTC. Encoded protein: CASSLGSGSQETQYF.

In its sample, this clonotype was seen many times. The genes are TRBV6-1 and TRBJ2-3; 11 bases are a match to TRBD2. Germline V gene lookup returns CDR1 MNHNS and CDR2 SASEGT. The ends lost 8 bases at V and 6 bases at J; junction bases unmatched: 7. There are 14 residues in the CDR3. Here the CDR3 DNA reads TGTGCCAGCCAACTAGCGGGAGTCCCCGATACGCAGTATTTT. Encoded protein: CASQLAGVPDTQYF.

The sample holds many counts of this clonotype. The chain is built from TRBV3-1 and TRBJ2-5, with D perhaps TRBD1 (6 bases). The CDR3 contains 13 residues. V was shortened by 2 bases and J by 5 bases, with 9 bases between the two germline ends. Germline CDR1 LGHDT, CDR2 YNNKEL (reference sequence). Here the CDR3 DNA reads TGTGCCAGCAGCCAACATCAGGGGGAGACCCAGTACTTC. Its protein product is CASSQHQGETQYF.

Of note for this clonotype: At one boundary the junction diverges from the germline segment, which might be a read error. This chain connects TRBV7-3 to TRBJ2-1, with a tentative D call TRBD2 (6 bases). The CDR3 is made up of 12 amino acids. Germline V gene lookup returns CDR1 SGHTA and CDR2 FQGTGA. The CDR3 sequence: CASSSQLAPRVF. The CDR3 DNA follows: TGTGCCAGCAGCTCCCAACTAGCACCTAGAGTCTTC.

To note about this clonotype: Given a much more abundant clone one base away, this may be a read error. The chain has TRBV11-2 and TRBJ2-5; 9 bases match TRBD1. This CDR3 is 16 amino acids long. Germline V gives CDR1 SGHAT, CDR2 FQNNGV. Trimming cost V 5 bases and J 1 base; bases outside gene matches: 8. The CDR3, as DNA: TGTGCCAGCAGCACAAGGACAGGGGCATCCCAAGAGACCCAGTACTTC. Encoded protein: CASSTRTGASQETQYF.

There are a few counts of this clonotype. Being one base from a much bigger clone, this may be a read error. This rearrangement joins TRBV6-5 to TRBJ1-2, with a weak D call TRBD1 (5 bases). Germline CDR1 and CDR2: MNHEY and SVGAGI. This CDR3 region has 15 residues. The V and J ends lost 6 bases and 5 bases respectively, with 19 bases between them. CDR3 sequence reads: CASRELRTTHYGYTF. The CDR3 nucleotides read TGTGCCAGCAGAGAGCTAAGGACAACGCATTATGGCTACACCTTC.

At least ten counts were recorded for this clonotype. V usage is TRBV15 and J usage is TRBJ2-7; D is tentatively TRBD1 or TRBD2 (6 bases each). The ends were cut back, 2 bases at V and 0 bases at J, with 14 bases in the middle. Looked up from germline, CDR1 is LNHNV and CDR2 is YYDKDF (reference sequence). The CDR3 has 16 residues. The CDR3 sequence: CATSRRRGASSYEQYF. The CDR3 region has the DNA TGTGCCACCAGCAGAAGGAGGGGGGCGAGCTCCTACGAGCAGTACTTC.

The chain links TRBV14 to TRBJ2-5; D may be TRBD1 (6 bases). Germline V lookup: CDR1 SGHDN, CDR2 FVKESK. Between the trimmed V and J ends, which lost 0 bases and 4 bases, there was a span of 15 bases. The CDR3 is made up of 16 amino acids. CDR3 protein: CASSQDQGLALETQYF. The CDR3 DNA sequence: TGTGCCAGCAGCCAAGATCAGGGGCTGGCTTTAGAGACCCAGTACTTC.

This clonotype was seen a few times. The J gene is TRBJ2-7, the V gene TRBV11-3, with D tentatively TRBD1 or TRBD2 (6 bases each). Germline CDR1 is SGHNT and CDR2 is YENEEA. Deletions cut 6 bases from V and 2 bases from J, with 23 bases between. The CDR3 is 17 amino acids. The chain's CDR3 is CASSARVGGGPPYEQYF. The CDR3, as DNA: TGTGCCAGCAGTGCTAGAGTCGGAGGGGGTCCCCCCTACGAGCAGTACTTC.

This clonotype came up many times. The chain is built from TRBV20-1 and TRBJ2-7, with D uncertain. V lost 6 bases and J lost 0, with 15 bases in between. Germline V gene lookup returns CDR1 DFQATT and CDR2 SNEGSKA (reference sequence). This CDR3 region has 14 residues. The CDR3 sequence is CSALMGLSSYEQYF. In DNA form, the CDR3 reads TGCAGTGCCCTTATGGGCCTGAGCTCCTACGAGCAGTACTTC.

Concerning this clonotype itself: An end of the junction differs from the germline gene, which may be a read error. The chain couples TRBV7-7 to TRBJ2-1, with 10 positions matching TRBD1. The CDR3 covers 16 residues. Germline assignment: CDR1 SSHAT and CDR2 FNYEAQ (reference sequence). The CDR3 DNA follows: TGTGCTAGCAGCGCCGGACAGGGGGGGTCCTACAATGAGCAGTTCTTC. Protein: CASSAGQGGSYNEQFF. Full variable domain (rest looked up from reference TRBV7-7 and TRBJ2-1): GAGVSQSPRYKVTKRGQDVTLRCDPISSHATLYWYQQALGQGPEFLTYFNYEAQPDKSGLPSDRFSAERPEGSISTLTIQRTEQRDSAMYRCASSAGQGGSYNEQFFGPGTRLTVL.